Shown below are 7 T cell receptor beta chains from a single sample sequenced in a study of vaccination effects on CD4 cells after COVID-19. Their antigen targets remain unknown. Before sequencing, viral peptide pools were used by the ViraFEST assay to expand antigen-specific CD4+ T cells. Having been cultured for around ten days, the cells underwent CD4+ T cell isolation. PCR showed that the person got SARS-CoV-2 infection at some point between March and December 2020. Repertoires were generated with immunoSEQ multiplex PCR, while TCRdb's copy carries only in-frame clones and drops some. The repertoire has around 50,000 clones, roughly 77% of them found once; the top ten carry 4.5% to 5.5%. This material consisted of CD4+ T cells from PBMCs cultured with HIV peptides, taken before COVID-19 vaccination. Subset described: HIV-1 Nef peptide pool negative control/reference culture. These receptors originate from a human donor who had a prior SARS-CoV-2 infection.

The J gene is TRBJ1-2, the V gene TRBV14; the D is unclear. The germline V gene encodes CDR1 SGHDN and CDR2 FVKESK. The length of the CDR3 is 16 residues. Trimming removed 1 base at V and 3 bases at J, with 15 bases between. This chain's CDR3 is CASSQVRSGWDYGYTF. The DNA of the CDR3 is TGTGCCAGCAGCCAAGTTCGCTCCGGATGGGACTATGGCTACACCTTC.

This clone turned up a few times. This rearrangement joins TRBV12-3 or TRBV12-4 to TRBJ2-2; no clear D. This CDR3 is 13 amino acids long. V lost 7 bases to trimming and J lost 6 bases, with 12 bases between them. CDR3 protein: CASTIVLAGELFF. CDR3 DNA: TGTGCCAGCACCATAGTTTTGGCCGGGGAGCTGTTTTTT.

The rearrangement joins TRBV11-2 to TRBJ2-3; D gene uncertain. The germline V gene has CDR1 SGHAT and CDR2 FQNNGV. With 4 bases removed from V and 3 bases from J, the gap between germline ends came to 17 bases. There are 16 residues in the CDR3. CDR3: CASSSSFLLSTDTQYF. The CDR3 DNA is TGTGCCAGCAGCTCCTCCTTCTTACTTTCTACAGATACGCAGTATTTT.

The CDR3 nucleotides are TGTGCCAGCAGCTTACGAGGGCGGGCCGATGAGGATACGCAGTATTTT. This translates into CASSLRGRADEDTQYF. The V call is TRBV7-3, the J call TRBJ2-3, with TRBD2 as a possible D gene (5 bases). The CDR3 runs 16 residues. Germline loops: CDR1 SGHTA, CDR2 FQGTGA. The V and J ends lost 2 bases and 6 bases respectively, with 18 bases between them.

This CDR3 reads CASSLIGGGYTDTQYF. CDR3 nucleotides: TGTGCCAGCAGCTTAATAGGGGGGGGATACACAGATACGCAGTATTTT. This rearrangement joins TRBV11-3 to TRBJ2-3, with D perhaps matching TRBD2 (7 bases). Trimming removed 2 bases from V and 2 bases from J, with 14 bases in between. The CDR3 extends over 16 amino acids. CDR1 is SGHNT, CDR2 YENEEA, per germline.

This rearrangement joins TRBV11-2 to TRBJ2-5, with 7 bases aligning to TRBD2. The CDR3 extends over 14 amino acids. Trimming took 7 bases from V and 5 from J; bases not matched to a gene: 10. Germline V CDR1 and CDR2: SGHAT, FQNNGV. The CDR3 nucleotides are TGTGCCAGCACCTATTGGGGGGGGGATGAGACCCAGTACTTC. This encodes CASTYWGGDETQYF. Using reference TRBV11-2 and TRBJ2-5 for the parts outside the CDR3, the full variable domain is EAGVAQSPRYKIIEKRQSVAFWCNPISGHATLYWYQQILGQGPKLLIQFQNNGVVDDSQLPKDRFSAERLKGVDSTLKIQPAKLEDSAVYLCASTYWGGDETQYFGPGTRLLVL.

The chain couples TRBV5-1 to TRBJ2-3, with TRBD2 identical over 7 bases. CDR3 length equals 14 residues. The V and J ends lost 0 bases and 4 bases, in that order; junction bases with no gene match: 2. Germline CDR1 is SGHRS and CDR2 is YFSETQ. The CDR3 spells CASSLEAGPDTQYF. The CDR3 DNA reads TGCGCCAGCAGCTTGGAAGCGGGGCCAGATACGCAGTATTTT.